This T cell receptor beta chain emerged from a study of regulatory T cells in long-lasting Graves disease. The time point is: persistent/refractory GD, antithyroid drugs over 5 years with positive TRAb. RNA isolated from PBMCs was used to make the TCR library. Building of the TCR beta libraries involved iRepertoire HTBI primers and Arm-PCR of CDR3 regions. TCRdb recomputed calls from the multiplex PCR reads with MiXCR, one row per CDR3 protein. The repertoire holds approximately 350,000 distinct CDR3 sequences, roughly 20% seen once, with approximately 30% in the top ten. This clonotype was observed a few times. This CDR3 is 19 amino acids long. Per germline, CDR1 MNHEY and CDR2 SMNVEV (reference sequence). J gave up 4 bases and V 5 bases, and 15 bases lay outside the gene matches.

The sequenced sample was peripheral blood mononuclear cells (PBMCs), obtained when the disease was refractory, from a patient treated with antithyroid drugs. V is TRBV27 and J is TRBJ2-3; 13 nucleotides agree with TRBD2. The source of this sequence is a woman aged 40-49 years with Graves disease. For the CDR3, the DNA is TGTGCCAGCAGTGATGTTAGGACTAGCGGGAGTCCCATCCCAGATACGCAGTATTTT. Encoded protein: CASSDVRTSGSPIPDTQYF.